What follows are 27 T cell receptor beta chains derived from one specimen sequenced in a study of TIL therapy for anti-PD-1-resistant metastatic lung cancer. Indicated time point: pre-treatment sample, taken before nivolumab and TIL therapy. The libraries were made with immunoSEQ v3. Some clones are missing from TCRdb's copy, which holds only in-frame ones; the method was immunoSEQ multiplex PCR. Among about 32,000 clones listed, 74% were seen once. This specimen consisted of blood, obtained at baseline. Receptors originate from a woman aged 30-79 years with non-small cell lung cancer.

The CDR3, as DNA: TGTGCCAGCAGCCAAAGCGGACAATCCTACGAGCAGTACTTC. It codes for CASSQSGQSYEQYF. The rearrangement uses TRBV4-2 and TRBJ2-7; D could derive from TRBD1 or TRBD2 (5 bases each). Trimming pared 2 bases from V and 1 base from J, leaving 9 bases between. This CDR3 has 14 residues. CDR1 and CDR2 (germline): LGHNA, YNFKEQ.

The J gene is TRBJ1-2, the V gene TRBV7-9; 8 nucleotides match TRBD1. Germline V CDR1 and CDR2: SEHNR, FQNEAQ (reference sequence). J gave up 9 bases and V 5 bases, and 8 bases lay outside the gene matches. This CDR3 is built from 13 residues. This chain's CDR3 is CASSLGQAPSYTF. The CDR3 coding sequence is TGTGCCAGCAGCCTGGGACAGGCTCCTAGCTACACCTTC.

The chain has TRBV11-2 and TRBJ2-4; 8 bases are shared with TRBD2. The CDR3 is made up of 14 amino acids. The J segment lost 5 bases and the V segment lost 1 base, leaving 1 base of the junction unmatched. CDR1 and CDR2 from the germline V gene are SGHAT and FQNNGV. The CDR3 coding sequence is TGTGCCAGCAGCTTAGCGGGACTAGAAAACATTCAGTACTTC. It codes for CASSLAGLENIQYF.

The V gene is TRBV7-6, the J gene TRBJ2-2, with a tentative D call TRBD2 (6 bases). The CDR3 spans 16 residues. The V end was cut by 5 bases, the J end by 1 base, with 14 bases between. Per germline, CDR1 SGHVS and CDR2 FNYEAQ. The CDR3 sequence is CASSQQGAGNTGELFF. Here the CDR3 DNA reads TGTGCCAGCAGCCAGCAGGGAGCGGGGAACACCGGGGAGCTGTTTTTT.

The V and J genes are TRBV7-2 and TRBJ2-7; D call uncertain. CDR3 length equals 12 residues. In germline, CDR1 is SGHTA, CDR2 FQGNSA. Trimming cost V 4 bases and J 7 bases, with 11 bases left between them. The CDR3 coding sequence is TGTGCCAGCAGCTCCCCTGGCCGGGAGCAGTACTTC. Its translation: CASSSPGREQYF.

The chain employs TRBV7-9 and TRBJ2-1; D gene ambiguous. This CDR3 is built from 12 residues. Between the trimmed V and J ends, which lost 1 base and 7 bases, there was a span of 5 bases. The germline V gene has CDR1 SEHNR and CDR2 FQNEAQ (reference sequence). The CDR3 region has the DNA TGTGCCAGCAGCTTAGGCCGGAATGAGCAGTTCTTC. Its protein is CASSLGRNEQFF.

The chain recombines TRBV7-8 with TRBJ2-4; 14 positions agree with TRBD2. Trimming removed 5 bases from V and 2 bases from J; junction bases left unmatched: 5. Germline CDR1 is SGHVS and CDR2 is FQNEAQ. This CDR3 contains 17 residues. This chain's CDR3 is CASSARLAGGSKNIQYF. The CDR3 bases are TGTGCCAGCAGCGCCCGACTAGCGGGAGGGTCCAAAAACATTCAGTACTTC.

The sample holds a few counts of this clone. The chain employs TRBV5-1 and TRBJ2-5; possibly TRBD1 for D (6 bases). The V and J ends lost 4 bases and 1 base respectively, with 8 bases between them. Looked up from germline, CDR1 is SGHRS and CDR2 is YFSETQ. CDR3 length: 13 residues. CDR3 in amino acids: CASSGTFQETQYF. CDR3 DNA sequence: TGCGCCAGCAGCGGGACATTCCAAGAGACCCAGTACTTC.

The rearrangement uses TRBV5-6 and TRBJ1-4; D uncertain. The CDR3 consists of 14 residues. The germline gives CDR1 SGHDT, CDR2 YYEEEE. Trimming removed 0 bases at V and 8 bases at J, with 11 bases between. CDR3: CASSLGWAREKLFF. The CDR3 DNA reads TGTGCCAGCAGCTTGGGCTGGGCACGGGAAAAACTGTTTTTT.

The chain carries TRBV6-5 and TRBJ2-7; D might be TRBD1 (6 bases). The CDR3 covers 14 residues. V was cut by 8 bases and J by 4 bases, with 18 bases left in between. Germline assignment: CDR1 MNHEY and CDR2 SVGAGI. The CDR3 bases are TGTGCCAGCGCGACAGGACCGGGCTTATACGAGCAGTACTTC. This gives the protein CASATGPGLYEQYF.

On this clone itself: Other nucleotide sequences from this sample produce the same CDR3. This chain connects TRBV2 to TRBJ1-1; weak D call: TRBD1 (5 bases). Trimming pared 2 bases from V and 1 base from J, leaving 8 bases between. The CDR3 contains 14 residues. Germline CDR1 reads SNHLY; CDR2 reads FYNNEI. The CDR3 loop reads CASSEQGGNTEAFF. CDR3 nucleotide sequence: TGTGCCAGCAGTGAACAGGGCGGGAACACTGAAGCTTTCTTT.

There are a few counts of this clone. The chain employs TRBV7-8 and TRBJ2-1; a weak D match, TRBD2 (5 bases). Germline-derived CDR1 and CDR2 are SGHVS and FQNEAQ. This CDR3 has 17 amino acids. Trimming took 4 bases from V and 1 from J, leaving 17 bases between them. CDR3 bases: TGTGCCAGCAGCTCCCCCGGGGTAGGAAAATCCTACAATGAGCAGTTCTTC. Translated: CASSSPGVGKSYNEQFF.

In DNA, the CDR3 is TGTGCCAGCAGCGTTAGCGGGAGCACAGATACGCAGTATTTT. It translates to CASSVSGSTDTQYF. The rearrangement joins TRBV9 to TRBJ2-3; 7 nucleotides line up with TRBD2. The CDR3 sequence is 14 residues long. Trimming cost V 2 bases and J 0 bases; bases outside gene matches: 0. Germline-derived CDR1 and CDR2 are SGDLS and YYNGEE.

This clone was seen a handful of times. The chain recombines TRBV6-1 with TRBJ2-7, with no clear D. V lost 2 bases and J 5 bases, leaving 10 bases between the germline ends. CDR1 is MNHNS and CDR2 is SASEGT in the germline V gene. There are 13 residues in the CDR3. CDR3 amino acids: CASSELIYNEQYF. The CDR3 coding sequence is TGTGCCAGCAGTGAATTGATCTACAACGAGCAGTACTTC.

The rearrangement links TRBV29-1 to TRBJ1-1; D is ambiguous. This CDR3 has 12 amino acids. V lost 4 bases and J lost 4, with 10 bases in between. The germline CDR1 and CDR2 sequences are SQVTM and ANQGSEA. The CDR3 DNA reads as TGCAGCGTTGTCCCGTCCATCACTGAAGCTTTCTTT. Its translation is CSVVPSITEAFF.

This chain links TRBV30 with TRBJ1-2; D remains ambiguous. CDR3 length: 17 amino acids. The germline gives CDR1 GTSNPN, CDR2 SVGIG (reference sequence). Trimming removed 3 bases at V and 0 bases at J, with 20 bases between. DNA of the CDR3: TGTGCCTGGAGGGGAGGTTTGATGAAAGCTACTAACTATGGCTACACCTTC. Protein: CAWRGGLMKATNYGYTF. Full variable domain (outside the CDR3, taken from reference TRBV30 and TRBJ1-2): SQTIHQWPATLVQPVGSPLSLECTVEGTSNPNLYWYRQAAGRGLQLLFYSVGIGQISSEVPQNLSASRPQDRQFILSSKKLLLSDSGFYLCAWRGGLMKATNYGYTFGSGTRLTVV.

This clone was seen a single time. The rearrangement uses TRBV7-9 and TRBJ2-1, with D possibly being TRBD1 (5 bases). The CDR3 is made up of 13 amino acids. Germline V lookup: CDR1 SEHNR, CDR2 FQNEAQ (reference sequence). Between the trimmed V and J ends, which lost 4 bases and 4 bases, there was a span of 8 bases. CDR3 region: CASSWKGYNEQFF. CDR3 in DNA: TGTGCCAGCAGCTGGAAGGGGTACAATGAGCAGTTCTTC.

The chain has TRBV5-4 and TRBJ2-5; D not resolved. The germline gives CDR1 SGHNT, CDR2 YYREEE (reference sequence). CDR3 length: 14 residues. The V end was cut by 0 bases, the J end by 5 bases, with 11 bases between. CDR3 loop: CASSLVAGEETQYF. For the CDR3, the DNA is TGTGCCAGCAGCTTGGTTGCAGGAGAGGAGACCCAGTACTTC.

This chain joins TRBV11-3 and TRBJ1-1; D is unresolved. Germline V gene sequence: CDR1 SGHNT, CDR2 YENEEA. The CDR3 has 13 amino acids. V was shortened by 1 base and J by 5 bases, with 8 bases between the two germline ends. This chain's CDR3 is CASSLVIGTEAFF. CDR3 bases: TGTGCCAGCAGCTTAGTGATCGGGACTGAAGCTTTCTTT.

V is TRBV7-6 and J is TRBJ2-1; D not resolved. V gave up 5 bases and J gave up 10 bases, with 12 bases separating them. Germline V lookup: CDR1 SGHVS, CDR2 FNYEAQ. This CDR3 contains 12 residues. The CDR3 sequence: CASSRTTPEQFF. The CDR3 region has the DNA TGTGCCAGCAGCAGGACGACACCCGAGCAGTTCTTC.

The chain recombines TRBV6-5 with TRBJ2-7, with 10 positions matching TRBD2. Germline trimming cut 2 bases from V and 0 bases from J; bases unmatched to any gene: 4. Germline V gene lookup returns CDR1 MNHEY and CDR2 SVGAGI. This CDR3 contains 16 residues. The CDR3 protein is CASSYREREGSYEQYF. CDR3 nucleotides: TGTGCCAGCAGTTACCGAGAGCGGGAGGGCTCCTACGAGCAGTACTTC.

The chain couples TRBV29-1 to TRBJ1-1; D is ambiguous. The germline V gene encodes CDR1 SQVTM and CDR2 ANQGSEA. The CDR3 has 12 amino acids. Trimming removed 4 bases from V and 4 bases from J, with 10 bases in between. The chain's CDR3 is CSVANGITEAFF. CDR3 coding DNA: TGCAGCGTTGCGAACGGTATCACTGAAGCTTTCTTT.

A remark on this clone: The sample holds other DNA sequences that translate to the same CDR3. The chain employs TRBV7-2 and TRBJ2-5, with a possible D match to TRBD2 (6 bases). The CDR3 is 13 residues long. Per the germline V gene, CDR1 is SGHTA and CDR2 is FQGNSA. The germline V and J ends were trimmed by 4 bases and 2 bases, with 8 bases remaining between them. The CDR3 bases are TGTGCCAGCAGCTCGACTAGACAAGAGACCCAGTACTTC. Encoded protein: CASSSTRQETQYF.

This sequence joins TRBV7-9 and TRBJ2-1; 14 nucleotides line up with TRBD2. CDR1 and CDR2 (germline): SEHNR, FQNEAQ (reference sequence). J gave up 8 bases and V 5 bases, and 8 bases lay outside the gene matches. The CDR3 contains 16 residues. CDR3 loop: CASSTTSGRAQHEQFF. The CDR3, as DNA: TGTGCCAGCAGCACGACTAGCGGGAGGGCCCAGCATGAGCAGTTCTTC.

The chain links TRBV27 to TRBJ1-1, with D unclear. The CDR3 totals 11 residues. Trimming pared 2 bases from V and 13 bases from J, leaving 11 bases between. The germline V gene has CDR1 MNHEY and CDR2 SMNVEV (reference sequence). CDR3: CASSLGRGIFF. CDR3 nucleotide sequence: TGTGCCAGCAGTTTAGGGCGGGGAATTTTCTTT.

The CDR3 protein is CASSNRDSYNEQFF. The CDR3 DNA sequence: TGTGCCAGCAGCAACCGGGACTCTTACAATGAGCAGTTCTTC. The chain uses TRBV6-5 and TRBJ2-1, with a tentative D call TRBD2 (6 bases). The length of the CDR3 is 14 residues. Germline CDR1 is MNHEY and CDR2 is SVGAGI. Trimming stripped 6 bases from V and 4 bases from J, with 13 bases between.

The rearrangement uses TRBV25-1 and TRBJ2-7, with a possible D match to TRBD1 (5 bases). CDR1 MGHDK and CDR2 SYGVNS come from the germline V gene. The CDR3 runs 15 residues. V gave up 8 bases and J gave up 2 bases, with 19 bases separating them. The CDR3 is CASEHLWGETYEQYF. CDR3 DNA sequence: TGTGCCAGCGAGCATCTATGGGGCGAGACCTACGAGCAGTACTTC.